The clone carrying this T cell receptor beta chain has more than one count but fewer than ten. Its antigen is not known. Via MiXCR, TCRdb re-called the 5' RACE reads, giving one row per CDR3 protein. This sample carries some 50,000 distinct CDR3 sequences, approximately 9.7% of them seen once, and the ten largest clones take less than 25%. These data are taken from a study of early T cells in non-severe SARS-CoV-2 infection. About the study: Whole-blood bulk RNA, unsorted, was sequenced, and chains were unpaired.

Study-wide results and caveats: Matching results from VDJdb favored anti-spike CD8 responses, leaving private and CD4 specificities undetected.

The specimen sequenced was whole blood. The TCR originated in an adult who was a healthcare worker with PCR-confirmed SARS-CoV-2 infection or an uninfected control (not recorded which).

CDR3 coding DNA: TGCAGTGCTATAGGTGAAAAACTGTTTTTT. It specifies CSAIGEKLFF. The chain links TRBV20-1 to TRBJ1-4, with D uncertain. The ends were cut back, 4 bases at V and 7 bases at J, with 4 bases in the middle. Per germline, CDR1 DFQATT and CDR2 SNEGSKA (reference sequence). The CDR3 is made up of 10 amino acids.